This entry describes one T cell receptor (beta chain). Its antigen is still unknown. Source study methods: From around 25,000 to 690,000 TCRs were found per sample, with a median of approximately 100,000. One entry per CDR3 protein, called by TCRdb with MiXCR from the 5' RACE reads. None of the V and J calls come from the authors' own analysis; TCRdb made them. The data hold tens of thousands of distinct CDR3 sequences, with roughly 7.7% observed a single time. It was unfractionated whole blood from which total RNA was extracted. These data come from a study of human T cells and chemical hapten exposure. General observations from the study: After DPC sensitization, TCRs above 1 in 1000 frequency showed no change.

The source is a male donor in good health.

Written as DNA, the CDR3 is TGTGCCAGCAGCTTAGCGTGGGGTGAGCAGTTCTTC. It is translated as CASSLAWGEQFF. The chain is built from TRBV7-2 and TRBJ2-1; D ambiguous. Trimming took off 0 bases at V and 9 bases at J, with 6 bases between the two ends. Germline V gene sequence: CDR1 SGHTA, CDR2 FQGNSA. This CDR3 spans 12 amino acids.